The clone carrying this TCR beta chain has ten or more counts. The antigen remains undetermined. General study findings and limits: Tumor memory CD4+ T cell TCR gene usage was found to cluster with blood and lymph node memory CD4+ cells and with lymph node naive CD4+ cells.

V was cut by 6 bases and J by 6 bases, with 8 bases left in between. This CDR3 has 12 residues. Constant-region reverse primers amplified full-length variable regions, followed by semi-nested Nested Universal Primer A PCR. TCRdb ran MiXCR on the 5' RACE reads and lists one entry per CDR3 protein. The sample lists around 50,000 distinct CDR3 sequences; 17% were seen once. The V and J genes are TRBV12-3 or TRBV12-4 and TRBJ1-4; D uncertain. Sequenced input: naive CD4+ T cells sorted from blood. Specified subset: naive CD4+ T cells, CD4+CD45RA+CD25-. The receptor comes from a female donor with breast cancer. CDR3 region: CASSPGDEKLFF. As DNA, the CDR3 is TGTGCCAGCAGCCCCGGCGATGAAAAACTGTTTTTT.